Listed here is a single T cell receptor beta chain. Its antigen is still unknown. As to time point: after dendritic cell vaccination, including at tumor progression/relapse. This CDR3 contains 14 residues. Germline CDR1 is SNHLY and CDR2 is FYNNEI. The V and J ends lost 6 bases and 1 base respectively, with 9 bases between them. Clones were sequenced by immunoSEQ multiplex PCR, and TCRdb holds only the in-frame ones, with some missing. Among about 64,000 clones listed, roughly nine tenths were seen once. The sample comes from a study of glioma-infiltrating T cells after dendritic cell vaccination. Background on the study: Between about 2003 and 2013, patients got autologous tumor lysate-pulsed dendritic cell vaccines. Monocyte-derived dendritic cells, cultured less than 9 days with IL-4 and GM-CSF, were pulsed with autologous tumor lysate. At biweekly intervals, patients got three intradermal dendritic cell vaccine injections.

Study-wide results and caveats: The cohort had few patients with full blood and tumor sets.

The sequences come from blood, collected after dendritic cell vaccination. The TCR comes from a human donor with glioblastoma. V is TRBV2 and J is TRBJ2-2, with D perhaps matching TRBD2 (5 bases). CDR3: CASSLLVNTGELFF. CDR3 DNA sequence: TGTGCCAGCAGCCTACTAGTGAACACCGGGGAGCTGTTTTTT.